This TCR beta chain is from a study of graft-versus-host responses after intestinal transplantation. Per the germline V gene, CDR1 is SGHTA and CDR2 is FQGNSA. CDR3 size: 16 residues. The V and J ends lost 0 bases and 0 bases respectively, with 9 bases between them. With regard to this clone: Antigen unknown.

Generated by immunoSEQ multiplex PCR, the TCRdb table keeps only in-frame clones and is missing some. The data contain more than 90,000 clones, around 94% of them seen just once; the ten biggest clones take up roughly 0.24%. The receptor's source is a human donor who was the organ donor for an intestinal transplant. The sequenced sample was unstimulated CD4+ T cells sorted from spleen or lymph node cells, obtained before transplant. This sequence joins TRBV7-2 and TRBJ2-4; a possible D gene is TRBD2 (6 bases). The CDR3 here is CASSLAEGLAKNIQYF. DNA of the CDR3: TGTGCCAGCAGCTTAGCGGAGGGACTAGCCAAAAACATTCAGTACTTC.